Following are 11 T cell receptor beta chains from one sample sequenced in a study of a mutant IDH1 vaccine in newly diagnosed glioma. Documented time point: baseline, week 1 (first vaccination visit). The treatment here: pre-vaccination baseline after standard-of-care therapy. Only in-frame clones appear in the TCRdb table, and some are missing; sequencing was by immunoSEQ multiplex PCR. The data contain about 88,000 clones, over 75% of them singletons. The material sequenced was PBMCs, taken from a glioma patient treated with radiotherapy, temozolomide or both. The source is a middle-aged man with glioma. Some clones in this sample may be carry-over from other donors' samples.

V usage is TRBV19 and J usage is TRBJ1-1; 7 nucleotides agree with TRBD1. Germline loops: CDR1 LNHDA, CDR2 SQIVND (reference sequence). V lost 0 bases to trimming and J lost 3 bases; unmatched junction nucleotides: 4. The length of the CDR3 is 15 residues. CDR3 protein: CASSIDPRGYTEAFF. DNA for the CDR3: TGTGCCAGTAGTATAGATCCCAGGGGGTACACTGAAGCTTTCTTT.

This clone was recorded once. The chain employs TRBV2 and TRBJ1-3; the D is unclear. Looked up from germline, CDR1 is SNHLY and CDR2 is FYNNEI. V gave up 1 base and J gave up 3 bases, with 13 bases separating them. This CDR3 region has 16 residues. CDR3 coding DNA: TGTGCCAGCAGTGAAGGGTGGCAAGTTGATGGAAACACCATATATTTT. The encoded protein is CASSEGWQVDGNTIYF.

This clone has a single count. This rearrangement joins TRBV4-2 to TRBJ2-5; maybe TRBD2 (7 bases). This CDR3 has 18 amino acids. Germline V gene sequence: CDR1 LGHNA, CDR2 YNFKEQ. V lost 2 bases and J lost 1, with 20 bases in between. CDR3 in DNA: TGTGCCAGCAGCCAAAAGGGGGGGGGAGGGAGTTCCCAAGAGACCCAGTACTTC. Protein product: CASSQKGGGGSSQETQYF.

The chain recombines TRBV27 with TRBJ2-3; 8 nucleotides match TRBD2. The germline V gene has CDR1 MNHEY and CDR2 SMNVEV (reference sequence). V dropped 6 bases and J dropped 3; count of bases not matched to a gene: 11. This CDR3 spans 16 amino acids. Written as DNA, the CDR3 is TGTGCCAGCAGCCTCCGGCCAGCTAGCGGGACAGATACGCAGTATTTT. Protein sequence: CASSLRPASGTDTQYF.

There are a few counts of this clone. This chain links TRBV7-9 with TRBJ1-1, with D hard to call. The CDR3 is 14 residues long. Germline lookup yields CDR1 SEHNR and CDR2 FQNEAQ (reference sequence). Trimming took 2 bases from V and 1 from J, leaving 8 bases between them. Written as DNA, the CDR3 is TGTGCCAGCAGCTTAACGATGGAGAACACTGAAGCTTTCTTT. Its translation: CASSLTMENTEAFF.

As DNA, the CDR3 is TGTGCCAGCAGCTCGACGGGACAGCTCCTCTATGAAGCTTTCTTT. It yields the protein CASSSTGQLLYEAFF. This chain links TRBV5-4 with TRBJ1-1; 7 nucleotides line up with TRBD1. The CDR3 loop spans 15 amino acids. Unmatched junction bases numbered 12, after V lost 3 bases and J lost 7 bases. CDR1 SGHNT and CDR2 YYREEE come from the germline V gene (reference sequence).

V and J are TRBV25-1 and TRBJ1-2, with D perhaps matching TRBD1 (5 bases). V shed 3 bases and J shed 5 bases, with 10 bases lying between them. Germline CDR1 MGHDK, CDR2 SYGVNS. This CDR3 has 13 amino acids. In DNA form, the CDR3 reads TGTGCCAGCAGTGAGGGGGGACGTTATGGCTACACCTTC. Protein product: CASSEGGRYGYTF.

This clone appeared a single time. J is TRBJ2-7 and V is TRBV6-5; D not resolved. This CDR3 has 13 residues. CDR1 MNHEY and CDR2 SVGAGI come from the germline V gene. The V end lost 2 bases, the J end lost 4 bases, and 9 bases lay between the germline ends. The chain's CDR3 is CASSYNSLYEQYF. CDR3 nucleotides: TGTGCCAGCAGTTACAACAGCCTTTACGAGCAGTACTTC.

The chain is built from TRBV18 and TRBJ2-3; 9 bases map to TRBD2. From germline, CDR1 is KGHSH and CDR2 LQKENI. This CDR3 is 14 amino acids long. Germline trimming cut 3 bases from V and 4 bases from J; bases unmatched to any gene: 2. The CDR3 coding sequence is TGTGCCAGCTCACCTAGCGGGGGTGCAGATACGCAGTATTTT. Protein product: CASSPSGGADTQYF.

This clone appeared a single time. The chain is built from TRBV4-2 and TRBJ1-1, with D possibly matching TRBD1 (6 bases). Trimming cost V 4 bases and J 9 bases, with 18 bases left between them. Germline CDR1 LGHNA, CDR2 YNFKEQ. The CDR3 runs 14 residues. CDR3 in amino acids: CASSREPGTLQAFF. CDR3 DNA: TGTGCCAGCAGCCGAGAACCCGGGACACTTCAAGCTTTCTTT.

The CDR3 protein is CSVANNGQGETQYF. DNA of the CDR3: TGCAGCGTTGCGAACAACGGGCAGGGGGAGACCCAGTACTTC. J is TRBJ2-5 and V is TRBV29-1; the D gene is possibly TRBD1 (6 bases). The CDR3 has 14 residues. Germline assignment: CDR1 SQVTM and CDR2 ANQGSEA. V lost 4 bases to trimming and J lost 5 bases, with 17 bases between them.